This T cell receptor (beta chain) comes out of a study of cytomegalovirus exposure and HLA in healthy donors. PCR was performed using 60 Vbeta and 13 Jbeta primers. The repertoire was sequenced with immunoSEQ multiplex PCR; TCRdb's copy has only in-frame clones and lacks some. The top ten hold over 2% of the sample, which has 150,000 to 200,000 clones, 70% to 90% seen once. The germline gives CDR1 SGHAT, CDR2 FQNNGV. With V trimmed by 5 bases and J by 0 bases, 15 bases remained unmatched. The CDR3 sequence is 19 residues long. The receptor comes from a woman in her 30s in good health and CMV-seronegative. The gene calls are TRBV11-2 and TRBJ2-3; TRBD2 matches at 9 bases. The sample comprised PBMCs. CDR3 coding DNA: TGTGCCAGCAGCCCCAGAGGAGCGGGAGGACCTTCTAGCACAGATACGCAGTATTTT. Translating it yields CASSPRGAGGPSSTDTQYF. The whole variable domain, filled in from reference TRBV11-2 and TRBJ2-3, reads EAGVAQSPRYKIIEKRQSVAFWCNPISGHATLYWYQQILGQGPKLLIQFQNNGVVDDSQLPKDRFSAERLKGVDSTLKIQPAKLEDSAVYLCASSPRGAGGPSSTDTQYFGPGTRLTVL.